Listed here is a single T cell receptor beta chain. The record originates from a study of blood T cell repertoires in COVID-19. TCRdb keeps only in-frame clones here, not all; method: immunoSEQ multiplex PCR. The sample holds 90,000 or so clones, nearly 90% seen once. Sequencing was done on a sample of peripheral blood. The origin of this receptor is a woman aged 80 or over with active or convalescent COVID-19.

The CDR3 DNA follows: TGTGCCAGCACCATAGGGACAGGGGGCAGTATGGGTGGCTACACCTTC. The encoded protein is CASTIGTGGSMGGYTF. V usage is TRBV27 and J usage is TRBJ1-2, with 12 bases lining up with TRBD1. Germline-derived CDR1 and CDR2 are MNHEY and SMNVEV (reference sequence). Losses at the gene ends were 7 bases for V and 7 bases for J; bases not matched to a gene: 13. The CDR3 has 16 amino acids.